Listed below are T cell receptor beta chains from one sample, sequenced in a study of OX40 agonist ivuxolimab in advanced cancers. Measured with immunoSEQ multiplex PCR; TCRdb has only the in-frame clones, and not every one. This sample has 80,000 to 100,000 clones, with approximately 86% found just once. The specimen comprised CD4+ or CD8+ T cells sorted from blood, sampled in a trial of the OX40 agonist ivuxolimab. Source of these receptors: an adult with an advanced solid tumor such as melanoma, head and neck, liver or kidney cancer. The CDR3 runs from the conserved cysteine through the conserved F or W. The D gene is left open where the match is weak. Some rows have no size entry. The others give once, few or many, or a class for an expanded clone.

- | TRBJ1-6 | TRBV5-4 | TRBD1 | TGTGCCAGCAGCTTGGGACAGGGGTTTGGTTCACCCCTCCACTTT | CASSLGQGFGSPLHF
- | TRBJ2-1 | TRBV5-1 | - | TGCGCCAGCAGTCCCCGACTTAGCTCCTACAATGAGCAGTTCTTC | CASSPRLSSYNEQFF
- | TRBJ2-2 | TRBV7-8 | - | TGTGCCAGCAGCCCTCGGGACTCCCCGAACACCGGGGAGCTGTTTTTT | CASSPRDSPNTGELFF
once | TRBJ2-5 | TRBV28 | - | TGTGCCAGCACCCCAAGGGGGGGTACGGAGACCCAGTACTTC | CASTPRGGTETQYF
- | TRBJ1-2 | TRBV16 | - | TGTGCCAGCAGCCAAAGCGGGGGTCCCTTGTTAGACTACACCTTC | CASSQSGGPLLDYTF
- | TRBJ2-7 | TRBV7-2 | - | TGTGCCAGCAGCTCAACGCTGACTAGCTCCTACGAGCAGTACTTC | CASSSTLTSSYEQYF
- | TRBJ2-7 | TRBV7-8 | TRBD1 | TGTGCCAGCAGCTTAGGGATCGAGGACAGGAGTTTCTTC | CASSLGIEDRSFF
- | TRBJ1-5 | TRBV11-2 | - | TGTGCCAGCAGCTTAGAGGGAAGCAATCAGCCCCAGCATTTT | CASSLEGSNQPQHF
- | TRBJ1-4 | TRBV27 | TRBD1 | TGTGCCAGCAGTTTATCCGGGACAGGGCTCGGTACTAATGAAAAACTGTTTTTT | CASSLSGTGLGTNEKLFF
- | TRBJ1-1 | TRBV19 | TRBD1 | TGTGCCAGTAGTGGACAGGGGTCTTCGACTGAAGCTTTCTTT | CASSGQGSSTEAFF
once | TRBJ1-5 | TRBV19 | - | TGTGCCAGTAGTAAGCTGCTAGGGGCCCAGCATTTT | CASSKLLGAQHF
- | TRBJ2-4 | TRBV5-1 | - | TGCGCCAGCAGCCCCGGGACGGCAGCCCCCAGGGGCATTCAGTACTTC | CASSPGTAAPRGIQYF
- | TRBJ2-5 | TRBV9 | - | TGTGCCAGCAGCGCGGGACTCGGAACGTGGGAGACCCAGTACTTC | CASSAGLGTWETQYF
- | TRBJ2-7 | TRBV27 | TRBD2 | TGTGCCAGCAGTTTTGACGGGAGGGCCCCCTACGAGCAGTACTTC | CASSFDGRAPYEQYF
once | TRBJ2-6 | TRBV2 | - | TGTGCCAGCCATAGGTCTCCTGGGGCCAACGTCCTGACTTTC | CASHRSPGANVLTF
- | TRBJ1-1 | TRBV6-5 | TRBD1 | TGTGCCAGCAGTCCGGGGGACAGGAAGGGCACTGAAGCTTTCTTT | CASSPGDRKGTEAFF
- | TRBJ2-1 | TRBV7-3 | TRBD2 | TGTGCCAGCAGCTCGACTAGCGGGAGTCACAATGAGCAGTTCTTC | CASSSTSGSHNEQFF
- | TRBJ2-2 | TRBV2 | - | TGTGCCAGCAGTGAGACGGGGACGTACGGGGAGCTGTTTTTT | CASSETGTYGELFF
- | TRBJ2-2 | TRBV19 | - | TGTGCCGCCCAAGGGGGAACCGGGGAGCTGTTTTTT | CAAQGGTGELFF
- | TRBJ1-5 | TRBV30 | - | TGTGCCTGGAGTGTACGGGTTAATCAGCCCCAGCATTTT | CAWSVRVNQPQHF
- | TRBJ1-1 | TRBV16 | - | TGTGCCAGCAGCCGAAATACACTGAACACTGAAGCTTTCTTT | CASSRNTLNTEAFF
once | TRBJ2-5 | TRBV19 | - | TGTGCCACCTCCACTGGGGGGTACCAAGAGACCCAGTACTTC | CATSTGGYQETQYF
- | TRBJ1-1 | TRBV7-9 | - | TGTGCCAGCAGCCCGGACAGTCACACTGAAGCTTTCTTT | CASSPDSHTEAFF
- | TRBJ1-4 | TRBV7-2 | TRBD1 | TGTGCCAGCAGCTTAAACAGGGGTAGTGAAAAACTGTTTTTT | CASSLNRGSEKLFF
few | TRBJ1-6 | TRBV2 | TRBD1 | TGTGCCAGCAGTGGGGACAGGGGCTCACCCCTCCACTTT | CASSGDRGSPLHF
- | TRBJ1-2 | TRBV7-6 | TRBD1 | TGTGCCAGCAGCCCCTGGACAGGCGGCGTTGAAGGCTACACCTTC | CASSPWTGGVEGYTF
- | TRBJ1-1 | TRBV7-2 | - | TGTGCCAGCAGCCCGGACCTGGAGGGTAAGGAAGCTTTCTTT | CASSPDLEGKEAFF
- | TRBJ1-4 | TRBV2 | - | TGTGCCAGCAGTGCACAGGAAAAACTGTTTTTT | CASSAQEKLFF
- | TRBJ2-2 | TRBV28 | - | TGTGCCAGCAGTTCCCCCCGGGAGCTGTTTTTT | CASSSPRELFF
- | TRBJ2-7 | TRBV5-6 | TRBD1 | TGTGCCAGCAGCTGGGGGACAGGGGGCCGCGAGCAGTACTTC | CASSWGTGGREQYF
- | TRBJ2-5 | TRBV5-5 | - | TGTGCCAGCAGCTTGGTGGGGGCGGTCCAAGAGACCCAGTACTTC | CASSLVGAVQETQYF
- | TRBJ2-2 | TRBV30 | - | TGTGCCTGGAGTCGGGCAGGGGTGGCCGGGGAGCTGTTTTTT | CAWSRAGVAGELFF
- | TRBJ2-7 | TRBV5-1 | - | TGCGCCAGCAGCTCGGGCATTGACTACGAGCAGTACTTC | CASSSGIDYEQYF
- | TRBJ2-3 | TRBV27 | TRBD1 | TGTGCCAGCAGGGACAGGGGAACAGATACGCAGTATTTT | CASRDRGTDTQYF
- | TRBJ1-5 | TRBV28 | - | TGTGCCAGCAGTTCCCCGGGGAAAGGGCTTAATCAGCCCCAGCATTTT | CASSSPGKGLNQPQHF
- | TRBJ1-2 | TRBV2 | TRBD1 | TGTGCCAGCAGCCAGACCCCAGGGGGTAGATCTGGCTACACCTTC | CASSQTPGGRSGYTF
once | TRBJ1-1 | TRBV5-5 | - | TGTGCCAGCAGCCCGTGGGGGCGGACTGAAGCTTTCTTT | CASSPWGRTEAFF
- | TRBJ1-1 | TRBV10-1 | - | TGCGCCAGCAGTGCCATGACGAGCACTGAAGCTTTCTTT | CASSAMTSTEAFF
- | TRBJ2-5 | TRBV4-2 | - | TGTGCCAGCAGCCAAGATCCAAACCAAGAGACCCAGTACTTC | CASSQDPNQETQYF
- | TRBJ2-1 | TRBV4-3 | - | TGCGCCAGCAGCCACGAACTGTGGAGCACCGATGAGCAGTTCTTC | CASSHELWSTDEQFF
once | TRBJ1-2 | TRBV4-2 | - | TGTGCCAGCAGCCAAGGAGGAGAGTGGAGGGGTTCCTATGGCTACACCTTC | CASSQGGEWRGSYGYTF
- | TRBJ1-4 | TRBV19 | - | TGTGCCAGTAGTATAAGGGCCGGGGTCTTCAATGAAAAACTGTTTTTT | CASSIRAGVFNEKLFF
- | TRBJ2-7 | TRBV6-4 | - | TGTGCCAGAGTAGGTAGTAGAGGTGGCGAGCAGTACTTC | CARVGSRGGEQYF
- | TRBJ2-1 | TRBV7-3 | TRBD2 | TGTGCCAGCAGCTCCTTTAGCGGGAGGAAGGACAATGAGCAGTTCTTC | CASSSFSGRKDNEQFF
- | TRBJ1-2 | TRBV19 | TRBD1 | TGTGCCAGTAGTATAGCGGGACAGGGGACTGGCTACACCTTC | CASSIAGQGTGYTF
- | TRBJ2-5 | TRBV11-2 | - | TGTGCCAGCAGCTTCGCAGGGGAGGGGACCCAGTACTTC | CASSFAGEGTQYF
- | TRBJ1-2 | TRBV6-5 | - | TGTGCCAGCAGTACCCGGGATAGGGGTTCATATGGCTACACCTTC | CASSTRDRGSYGYTF
- | TRBJ1-4 | TRBV7-9 | - | TGTGCCAGCAGCTTAAGGGGGGACTATAATGAAAAACTGTTTTTT | CASSLRGDYNEKLFF
few | TRBJ1-6 | TRBV27 | - | TGTGCCAGCATGGCGGACTGGGGTTCACCCCTCCACTTT | CASMADWGSPLHF
few | TRBJ2-1 | TRBV5-1 | - | TGCGCCAGCTCCCCCTATAGCTCCTACAATGAGCAGTTCTTC | CASSPYSSYNEQFF
once | TRBJ1-4 | TRBV19 | TRBD1 | TGTGCCAGTAGTATAGGCGCGCAGGGGGGTGAAAAACTGTTTTTT | CASSIGAQGGEKLFF
- | TRBJ2-3 | TRBV30 | - | TGTGCCTGGAGTGTACCGGGGGGCGGCACAGATACGCAGTATTTT | CAWSVPGGGTDTQYF
few | TRBJ1-6 | TRBV2 | - | TGTGCCAGCAGTGAAGACAATTCACCCCTCCACTTT | CASSEDNSPLHF
once | TRBJ2-5 | TRBV6-5 | TRBD1 | TGTGCCAGCAGGGGACAGGGGGCGGGCAAAGAGACCCAGTACTTC | CASRGQGAGKETQYF
- | TRBJ2-7 | TRBV28 | TRBD2 | TGTGCCAGCAGCCGGGGGGGGACTCAGGACGAGCAGTACTTC | CASSRGGTQDEQYF
- | TRBJ1-2 | TRBV10-3 | - | TGTGCCATCAGTGATACCAAAGGAATAAGTGGTGGCTACACCTTC | CAISDTKGISGGYTF
once | TRBJ1-5 | TRBV6-6 | - | TGTGCCAGCATTGATATGGGCGGAAATCAGCCCCAGCATTTT | CASIDMGGNQPQHF
- | TRBJ2-5 | TRBV7-9 | - | TGTGCCAGCAGCTTAAGAGCCAGCGAAGAGACCCAGTACTTC | CASSLRASEETQYF
- | TRBJ2-5 | TRBV5-1 | - | TGCGCCAGCAGCTTGGGGGGCGGAGGCGTCCAAGAGACCCAGTACTTC | CASSLGGGGVQETQYF
- | TRBJ1-1 | TRBV5-1 | - | TGCGCCAGCAGCTTGACAGGGAACACTGAAGCTTTCTTT | CASSLTGNTEAFF